Following are 7 T cell receptor beta chains from one sample sequenced in a study of T cells in Graves' hyperthyroidism and ophthalmopathy. The investigators amplified TCR beta CDR3 regions from RNA transcripts. The TCR CDR3 was amplified in a first-round RT-PCR using the HTBI primer set. TCRdb passed the multiplex PCR reads through MiXCR, listing each CDR3 protein once. In the table there are around 610,000 distinct CDR3 sequences, about 15% of which are singletons. Sequences were obtained from blood. The receptors originated from a woman aged 40 to 50 with Graves' ophthalmopathy.

The V gene is TRBV7-9, the J gene TRBJ2-5; tentative D call: TRBD1 (5 bases). CDR3 length: 16 amino acids. Trimming took 5 bases from V and 0 from J, leaving 16 bases between them. Germline lookup yields CDR1 SEHNR and CDR2 FQNEAQ (reference sequence). The CDR3 region has the DNA TGTGCCAGCAGCCTACTGGGGCAGGGCTACCAAGAGACCCAGTACTTC. This translates into CASSLLGQGYQETQYF.

There are many counts of this clonotype. The CDR3 is CASMSTGGFEQYF. The CDR3 bases are TGTGCCAGCATGTCGACAGGGGGCTTTGAGCAGTACTTC. V usage is TRBV27 and J usage is TRBJ2-7, with TRBD1 identical over 10 bases. CDR3 length equals 13 residues. The junction had 7 bases not matched to a gene; V was cut back by 7 bases and J by 7 bases. Germline V gives CDR1 MNHEY, CDR2 SMNVEV (reference sequence).

This clonotype has at least ten counts. The chain combines TRBV6-1 with TRBJ1-1, with 8 bases aligning to TRBD1. There are 14 residues in the CDR3. J lost 5 bases, V lost 6 bases, and 8 bases had no gene match. Germline lookup yields CDR1 MNHNS and CDR2 SASEGT. In DNA, the CDR3 is TGTGCCAGCAGGGGAAGACAGGGGATGACTGAAGCTTTCTTT. Encoded protein: CASRGRQGMTEAFF.

This clonotype showed up just a few times. J is TRBJ1-1 and V is TRBV12-3 or TRBV12-4; no clear D gene. This CDR3 contains 14 residues. V gave up 3 bases and J gave up 6 bases, with 14 bases separating them. In DNA form, the CDR3 reads TGTGCCAGCAGTTTCGACGGGGATGGGGCTGAAGCTTTCTTT. Its translation is CASSFDGDGAEAFF.

This clonotype was counted many times. The rearrangement links TRBV12-3 or TRBV12-4 to TRBJ2-5; no reliable D call. This CDR3 contains 15 residues. Trimming removed 1 base at V and 5 bases at J, with 14 bases between. In nucleotides, the CDR3 is TGTGCCAGCAGTTTAGGATCCGATAGGTGGGAGACCCAGTACTTC. It is translated as CASSLGSDRWETQYF.

This clonotype appeared many times. The chain joins TRBV19 to TRBJ2-7, with TRBD2 matching 7 bases. This CDR3 has 14 residues. J gave up 0 bases and V 8 bases, and 7 bases lay outside the gene matches. Looked up from germline, CDR1 is LNHDA and CDR2 is SQIVND (reference sequence). The CDR3 sequence is CASRRLASSYEQYF. DNA for the CDR3: TGTGCCAGTCGACGACTAGCTAGCTCCTACGAGCAGTACTTC. The entire variable domain, with the rest obtained from reference TRBV19 and TRBJ2-7, is as follows: DGGITQSPKYLFRKEGQNVTLSCEQNLNHDAMYWYRQDPGQGLRLIYYSQIVNDFQKGDIAEGYSVSREKKESFPLTVTSAQKNPTAFYLCASRRLASSYEQYFGPGTRLTVT.

This clonotype was observed at least ten times. The rearrangement uses TRBV12-3 or TRBV12-4 and TRBJ2-2; 7 nucleotides align to TRBD1. V lost 7 bases to trimming and J lost 3 bases; unmatched junction nucleotides: 5. The CDR3 covers 14 residues. CDR3 sequence (DNA): TGTGCCAGCAAAACCCAGGGGGACACCGGGGAGCTGTTTTTT. It encodes CASKTQGDTGELFF.